These 21 T cell receptor beta chains were all obtained from the same sample, sequenced in a study of T cell changes during pregnancy in multiple sclerosis. Data came from immunoSEQ multiplex PCR; TCRdb stores just in-frame clones and leaves some out. The table shows 25,000 to 30,000 clones, with about 91% occurring only once. The source material was CD4+ T cells from peripheral blood mononuclear cells, sampled in the second trimester of pregnancy. The source of these receptors is a female donor with multiple sclerosis, enrolled in a pregnancy study.

The chain combines TRBV27 with TRBJ2-7, with 10 positions matching TRBD1. The V and J ends lost 4 bases and 7 bases, in that order; junction bases with no gene match: 4. CDR3 length equals 13 residues. Looked up from germline, CDR1 is MNHEY and CDR2 is SMNVEV (reference sequence). In DNA, the CDR3 is TGTGCCAGCAGTTCCCTGGGACAGGGGGAGCAGTACTTC. This translates into CASSSLGQGEQYF.

The chain employs TRBV27 and TRBJ2-5; 8 bases map to TRBD1. CDR3 length: 15 amino acids. CDR1 and CDR2 (germline): MNHEY, SMNVEV (reference sequence). After removal of 4 bases from V and 2 bases from J, the junction contained 6 bases not matched to a gene. CDR3 sequence: CASSSRQGRQETQYF. The CDR3 DNA is TGTGCCAGCAGTTCCCGACAGGGGAGGCAAGAGACCCAGTACTTC.

V is TRBV9 and J is TRBJ1-2; 8 positions match TRBD1. Germline V CDR1 and CDR2: SGDLS, YYNGEE. The J segment lost 7 bases and the V segment lost 4 bases, leaving 9 bases of the junction unmatched. This CDR3 has 14 residues. This chain's CDR3 is CASSPGTGLSGYTF. The DNA of the CDR3 is TGTGCCAGCAGCCCCGGGACAGGTCTCTCTGGCTACACCTTC.

The chain is built from TRBV4-2 and TRBJ1-1; D is unresolved. The germline V gene has CDR1 LGHNA and CDR2 YNFKEQ. The V end lost 3 bases, the J end lost 3 bases, and 11 bases lay between the germline ends. This CDR3 region has 14 residues. This CDR3 is CASSQVTPDTEAFF. CDR3 DNA sequence: TGTGCCAGCAGCCAGGTGACACCGGACACTGAAGCTTTCTTT.

V usage is TRBV27 and J usage is TRBJ2-3; D gene ambiguous. The CDR3 loop spans 17 amino acids. The germline V and J ends were trimmed by 2 bases and 0 bases, with 15 bases remaining between them. Germline assignment: CDR1 MNHEY and CDR2 SMNVEV (reference sequence). The CDR3 is CASSLGQRGPSTDTQYF. Here the CDR3 DNA reads TGTGCCAGCAGTTTAGGTCAGCGCGGCCCGAGCACAGATACGCAGTATTTT.

V gene TRBV29-1 combines with J gene TRBJ1-5, with D maybe TRBD1 (5 bases). V was shortened by 4 bases and J by 0 bases, with 16 bases between the two germline ends. CDR3 length: 16 residues. Germline loops: CDR1 SQVTM, CDR2 ANQGSEA. This CDR3 reads CSVADRDPYSNQPQHF. In nucleotides, the CDR3 is TGCAGCGTTGCCGACAGAGACCCTTATAGCAATCAGCCCCAGCATTTT.

The chain joins TRBV7-2 to TRBJ1-6; 7 positions match TRBD1. The CDR3 runs to 14 residues. V trimming: 4 bases; J trimming: 6 bases; junction bases outside the gene matches: 3. Germline lookup yields CDR1 SGHTA and CDR2 FQGNSA. Here the CDR3 reads CASSSRQGNSPLHF. CDR3 nucleotides: TGTGCCAGCAGCTCCAGACAGGGTAATTCACCCCTCCACTTT.

The V call is TRBV30, the J call TRBJ1-1, with no clear D. Germline lookup yields CDR1 GTSNPN and CDR2 SVGIG (reference sequence). The CDR3 covers 11 residues. V lost 3 bases, J lost 9 bases, and 11 bases lay in between. The CDR3 reads CAWRATGKAFF. CDR3 sequence (DNA): TGTGCCTGGAGGGCCACGGGGAAAGCTTTCTTT.

The chain has TRBV12-5 and TRBJ1-6; 11 nucleotides agree with TRBD1. The CDR3 runs 17 residues. CDR1 and CDR2 from the germline V gene are LGHNT and FRNRAP. The V gene end was trimmed by 4 bases and the J gene end by 0 bases; junction bases not matched to a gene: 2. The CDR3 DNA reads as TGTGCTAGTGGTTGGGGGACAGGGGGCTCCTATAATTCACCCCTCCACTTT. Translating it yields CASGWGTGGSYNSPLHF.

The chain recombines TRBV7-2 with TRBJ2-7; 7 nucleotides align to TRBD1. The V and J ends lost 5 bases and 2 bases, in that order; junction bases with no gene match: 6. The CDR3 contains 14 residues. Germline CDR1 is SGHTA and CDR2 is FQGNSA. The CDR3 nucleotides read TGTGCCAGCAGCAGATCCGGGACAGCCTACGAGCAGTACTTC. It codes for CASSRSGTAYEQYF.

This chain uses TRBV28 with TRBJ1-4; weak D call: TRBD1 (6 bases). This CDR3 spans 15 amino acids. Germline V gives CDR1 MDHEN, CDR2 SYDVKM. V was shortened by 7 bases and J by 7 bases, with 19 bases between the two germline ends. The CDR3 nucleotides are TGTGCCAGCAACCGACAGGTCCTTCTAGGTGAAAAACTGTTTTTT. Its translation: CASNRQVLLGEKLFF. The full variable domain, its missing parts supplied by reference TRBV28 and TRBJ1-4, is DVKVTQSSRYLVKRTGEKVFLECVQDMDHENMFWYRQDPGLGLRLIYFSYDVKMKEKGDIPEGYSVSREKKERFSLILESASTNQTSMYLCASNRQVLLGEKLFFGSGTQLSVL.

The chain carries TRBV7-3 and TRBJ2-1; 7 positions agree with TRBD2. The V gene's germline CDR1 is SGHTA and CDR2 FQGTGA. The CDR3 extends over 16 amino acids. Trimming removed 5 bases from V and 3 bases from J; junction bases left unmatched: 10. CDR3 region: CASSLRAGGGYNEQFF. The DNA of the CDR3 is TGTGCCAGCAGCCTCCGAGCTGGGGGGGGCTACAATGAGCAGTTCTTC.

This chain uses TRBV2 with TRBJ1-1; D is uncertain. The CDR3 runs to 14 residues. With 5 bases removed from V and 7 bases from J, the gap between germline ends came to 17 bases. From germline, CDR1 is SNHLY and CDR2 FYNNEI. This chain's CDR3 is CASSYLPDGGEAFF. As DNA, the CDR3 is TGTGCCAGCAGTTACCTCCCTGACGGCGGTGAAGCTTTCTTT.

The rearrangement joins TRBV27 to TRBJ1-6, with D possibly matching TRBD1 (5 bases). V lost 0 bases and J 12 bases, leaving 15 bases between the germline ends. The germline V gene has CDR1 MNHEY and CDR2 SMNVEV (reference sequence). CDR3 size: 15 residues. CDR3 DNA sequence: TGTGCCAGCAGTTTATCGCCAGGCGGCCAGGGACCCCTCCACTTT. Its protein is CASSLSPGGQGPLHF.

The rearrangement links TRBV10-1 to TRBJ2-2; 10 bases agree with TRBD1. The junction had 6 bases not matched to a gene; V was cut back by 5 bases and J by 6 bases. Looked up from germline, CDR1 is WNHNN and CDR2 is SYGVQD (reference sequence). The CDR3 is made up of 15 amino acids. Written as DNA, the CDR3 is TGCGCCAGCAGTATCGGTGGGACAGGGGCCGGGGAGCTGTTTTTT. It encodes CASSIGGTGAGELFF.

This chain links TRBV7-2 with TRBJ1-2; D call uncertain. V was cut by 1 base and J by 8 bases, with 17 bases left in between. The germline CDR1 and CDR2 sequences are SGHTA and FQGNSA. The CDR3 totals 15 residues. CDR3 amino acids: CASSLEYGHPRGYTF. The DNA of the CDR3 is TGTGCCAGCAGCTTAGAGTATGGCCACCCTCGAGGCTACACCTTC.

This rearrangement joins TRBV4-3 to TRBJ2-3, with 12 bases that match TRBD2. The V segment lost 4 bases and the J segment 3 bases; nucleotides outside the gene matches: 11. This CDR3 spans 18 amino acids. The germline V gene encodes CDR1 LGHNA and CDR2 YSLEER. The CDR3 sequence is CASSRGASGGEPTDTQYF. CDR3 nucleotides: TGCGCCAGCAGCCGAGGGGCTAGCGGGGGGGAACCGACAGATACGCAGTATTTT.

This chain joins TRBV10-2 and TRBJ2-7, with TRBD1 identical over 9 bases. This CDR3 region has 13 residues. Looked up from germline, CDR1 is WSHSY and CDR2 is SAAADI. J was trimmed by 3 bases and V by 10 bases; bases with no gene match: 7. As DNA, the CDR3 is TGCGCCACCACCCCGGGACAGGGCTACGAGCAGTACTTC. It yields the protein CATTPGQGYEQYF.

This chain connects TRBV4-1 to TRBJ1-2; 8 bases are shared with TRBD1. The germline CDR1 and CDR2 sequences are MGHRA and YSYEKL. The V and J ends lost 2 bases and 3 bases, in that order; junction bases with no gene match: 5. The CDR3 runs 15 residues. CDR3 region: CASSQRTGPDYGYTF. The DNA for the CDR3 is TGCGCCAGCAGCCAAAGGACAGGGCCTGACTATGGCTACACCTTC.

The CDR3 sequence is CASGRQAGNQPQHF. In DNA, the CDR3 is TGTGCCAGCGGTCGACAGGCTGGCAATCAGCCCCAGCATTTT. The chain carries TRBV2 and TRBJ1-5; D might be TRBD1 (6 bases). V gave up 8 bases and J gave up 2 bases, with 13 bases separating them. Germline-derived CDR1 and CDR2 are SNHLY and FYNNEI. The CDR3 length is 14 residues.

The chain combines TRBV5-1 with TRBJ1-6; D unresolved. Trimming cost V 1 base and J 4 bases, with 12 bases left between them. Germline CDR1 SGHRS, CDR2 YFSETQ. The CDR3 length is 16 residues. CDR3 nucleotide sequence: TGCGCCAGCAGCTTGACGGTAGGCAGGTATAATTCACCCCTCCACTTT. It yields the protein CASSLTVGRYNSPLHF.